One T cell receptor beta chain is described in this entry. This specimen belongs to a study of blood T cells in healthy people across ages. Germline V gives CDR1 MNHEY, CDR2 SMNVEV (reference sequence). The CDR3 is made up of 14 amino acids. Sample-barcoded 5' priming and a J-beta primer mix drove a second PCR of 7 to 11 cycles. MiXCR, applied by TCRdb to the 5' RACE reads, yields one record per CDR3 protein. Counted here are about 1.4 million distinct CDR3 sequences, 45% to 70% occurring once; the ten biggest clones make up over 6.5%. The specimen was blood. The clonotype comes from a man aged 18 to 29 in good health. The chain couples TRBV27 to TRBJ2-4; D is uncertain. The J call is doubtful: the DNA matches TRBJ2-7 better. The CDR3 loop reads CASSFFRVGYEQYF. For the CDR3, the DNA is TGTGCCAGCAGTTTTTTTAGGGTTGGGTACGAGCAGTACTTC.